One sample yielded the 10 T cell receptor beta chains listed below, sequenced in a study of cytomegalovirus exposure and HLA in healthy donors. PCR used 60 Vbeta primers and 13 Jbeta primers. TCRdb's copy holds only in-frame clones and misses some; the assay was immunoSEQ multiplex PCR. The profile shows 200,000 to 250,000 clones, approximately 81% of them singletons. Sequencing was done on a sample of PBMCs. These receptors all stem from a man aged 30 to 45 in good health and CMV-seronegative.

This chain joins TRBV28 and TRBJ1-4; 7 bases match TRBD1. The germline CDR1 and CDR2 sequences are MDHEN and SYDVKM. V dropped 6 bases and J dropped 3; count of bases not matched to a gene: 7. There are 15 residues in the CDR3. The DNA for the CDR3 is TGTGCCAGCAGGTTACCAGGGGGGCCTAATGAAAAACTGTTTTTT. Protein: CASRLPGGPNEKLFF.

The J gene is TRBJ2-2, the V gene TRBV19; D gene unclear. This CDR3 is 14 amino acids long. Germline values: CDR1 LNHDA, CDR2 SQIVND (reference sequence). The ends were cut back, 5 bases at V and 0 bases at J, with 7 bases in the middle. The CDR3 loop reads CASSRQANTGELFF. The DNA of the CDR3 is TGTGCCAGTAGTCGGCAGGCGAACACCGGGGAGCTGTTTTTT.

The chain combines TRBV5-1 with TRBJ2-1, with D perhaps TRBD2 (6 bases). Trimming removed 4 bases at V and 1 base at J, with 12 bases between. The CDR3 totals 15 residues. CDR1 and CDR2 (germline): SGHRS, YFSETQ. The CDR3, as DNA: TGCGCCAGCAGCGCCGGGACTCGATCCTACAATGAGCAGTTCTTC. It codes for CASSAGTRSYNEQFF.

The count of this clone is one. This chain connects TRBV5-6 to TRBJ2-7; 7 nucleotides line up with TRBD1. The CDR3 covers 14 residues. Germline CDR1 and CDR2: SGHDT and YYEEEE. CDR3 bases: TGTGCTGTCCCGCTCGGCAGGGGGACCTACGAGCAGTACTTC. Amino acids: CAVPLGRGTYEQYF.

V gene TRBV5-1 combines with J gene TRBJ2-7, with 9 bases matching TRBD1. CDR3 length: 15 residues. The V segment lost 4 bases and the J segment 0 bases; nucleotides outside the gene matches: 5. Germline assignment: CDR1 SGHRS and CDR2 YFSETQ. This CDR3 is CASSIDRGSSYEQYF. CDR3 bases: TGCGCCAGCAGCATAGACAGGGGGTCCTCCTACGAGCAGTACTTC.

On this clone itself: At the DNA level, this CDR3 is encoded by other sequences in the same sample as well. The chain combines TRBV27 with TRBJ2-7, with 7 positions matching TRBD1. The CDR3 has 12 residues. Germline CDR1 reads MNHEY; CDR2 reads SMNVEV (reference sequence). V lost 3 bases and J lost 6; bases outside the gene matches: 2. The CDR3 nucleotides are TGTGCCAGCAGTTTCTCAGGGGGCGAGCAGTACTTC. This codes for CASSFSGGEQYF.

This chain connects TRBV7-3 to TRBJ1-1; 7 nucleotides agree with TRBD1. Per germline, CDR1 SGHTA and CDR2 FQGTGA. The V and J ends lost 1 base and 5 bases, in that order; junction bases with no gene match: 7. The CDR3 loop spans 15 amino acids. CDR3 bases: TGTGCCAGCAGCTTAAGTGGCAGGGGACAGACTGAAGCTTTCTTT. It is translated as CASSLSGRGQTEAFF.

This chain links TRBV7-9 with TRBJ2-7; 7 nucleotides line up with TRBD1. Unmatched junction bases numbered 11, after V lost 5 bases and J lost 1 base. CDR3 size: 16 residues. The germline gives CDR1 SEHNR, CDR2 FQNEAQ (reference sequence). The DNA of the CDR3 is TGTGCCAGCAGCGCACAAGACAGGGACCTTTCCTACGAGCAGTACTTC. Its translation: CASSAQDRDLSYEQYF.

The chain employs TRBV11-2 and TRBJ2-3, with 16 positions matching TRBD2. The CDR3 length is 18 residues. Germline CDR1 SGHAT, CDR2 FQNNGV. Unmatched junction bases numbered 7, after V lost 5 bases and J lost 2 bases. CDR3 coding DNA: TGTGCCAGCAGCGGACTGGGACTAGCGGGGGGGATCACAGATACGCAGTATTTT. Encoded protein: CASSGLGLAGGITDTQYF.

V is TRBV5-1 and J is TRBJ1-2, with TRBD1 identical over 8 bases. The CDR3 has 16 amino acids. Germline lookup yields CDR1 SGHRS and CDR2 YFSETQ. After removal of 3 bases from V and 4 bases from J, the junction contained 11 bases not matched to a gene. The CDR3 DNA is TGCGCCAGCAGCTCGCGGACAGGGTCTTCTCCCTATGGCTACACCTTC. Translation gives CASSSRTGSSPYGYTF.